These T cell receptor beta chains were read from a single sample in a study of control samples from healthy donors and cancer patients. This table comes from immunoSEQ multiplex PCR, and its TCRdb copy is limited to in-frame clones, with some not included. The sample has 130,000 or so clones; about 88% are singletons. The source material was blood. The receptors were sampled from a man over 45 in good health. The CDR3 runs from the conserved cysteine through the conserved F or W. D genes are given only for firm matches. Clone size is given for some rows only: seen once, a few or many times, or a class if the clone is expanded.

j_call	d_call	v_call	clone_size	cdr3_aa	cdr3_nt
TRBJ1-5	TRBD1	TRBV7-8	NA	CASSPGQGYNQPQHF	TGTGCCAGCAGCCCGGGACAGGGGTACAATCAGCCCCAGCATTTT
TRBJ1-5	NA	TRBV10-3	NA	CAISESNNQPQHF	TGTGCCATCAGTGAGTCGAACAATCAGCCCCAGCATTTT
TRBJ2-3	TRBD2	TRBV7-8	NA	CASSSQLAGGTDTQYF	TGTGCCAGCAGCTCCCAACTAGCGGGGGGCACAGATACGCAGTATTTT
TRBJ2-7	NA	TRBV6-6	NA	CASSLRDGGSYEQYF	TGTGCCAGCAGCCTCCGGGACGGTGGCTCCTACGAGCAGTACTTC
TRBJ2-7	NA	TRBV5-1	NA	CASSVQGSAEQYF	TGCGCCAGCAGCGTCCAGGGTTCCGCCGAGCAGTACTTC
TRBJ1-1	TRBD1	TRBV6-5	NA	CASSSGGLEAFF	TGTGCCAGCAGTTCAGGGGGCCTTGAAGCTTTCTTT
TRBJ2-5	TRBD2	TRBV11-1	NA	CASSRTSGQETQYF	TGTGCCAGCAGCAGGACTAGCGGGCAAGAGACCCAGTACTTC
TRBJ2-5	NA	TRBV5-1	NA	CASSEQETQYF	TGCGCCAGCAGCGAACAAGAGACCCAGTACTTC
TRBJ2-5	NA	TRBV18	NA	CASSPLQDKQETQYF	TGTGCCAGCTCACCCTTACAGGACAAACAAGAGACCCAGTACTTC
TRBJ1-1	NA	TRBV7-9	NA	CASSFIPGHSNTEAFF	TGTGCCAGCAGTTTTATTCCGGGACACTCGAACACTGAAGCTTTCTTT
TRBJ1-5	TRBD1	TRBV30	NA	CAWSQPSGGSQPQHF	TGTGCCTGGAGTCAACCTTCAGGGGGGAGTCAGCCCCAGCATTTT
TRBJ2-2	NA	TRBV5-1	NA	CASARQERNTGELFF	TGCGCCAGCGCGCGACAGGAGAGGAACACCGGGGAGCTGTTTTTT
TRBJ1-1	NA	TRBV28	once	CASSFYTEAFF	TGTGCCAGCAGTTTTTACACTGAAGCTTTCTTT
TRBJ1-1	NA	TRBV28	NA	CASSPHGMNTEAFF	TGTGCCAGCAGTCCACACGGCATGAACACTGAAGCTTTCTTT
TRBJ2-2	NA	TRBV5-1	NA	CASSQKGTNTGELFF	TGCGCCAGCAGCCAGAAGGGCACGAACACCGGGGAGCTGTTTTTT
TRBJ1-5	NA	TRBV28	NA	CASAWGGGGNQPQHF	TGTGCCAGTGCCTGGGGGGGAGGAGGCAATCAGCCCCAGCATTTT
TRBJ2-5	TRBD1	TRBV2	NA	CASSGPGRTGGQETQYF	TGTGCCAGCAGTGGACCCGGTAGGACAGGGGGTCAAGAGACCCAGTACTTC
TRBJ2-5	NA	TRBV30	once	CAWTGQETQYF	TGTGCCTGGACAGGGCAAGAGACCCAGTACTTC
TRBJ2-1	NA	TRBV7-6	NA	CASSIGGTGYNEQFF	TGTGCCAGCAGTATTGGGGGGACGGGTTACAATGAGCAGTTCTTC
TRBJ1-2	NA	TRBV4-1	NA	CASSQTRTNYGYTF	TGCGCCAGCAGCCAAACAAGAACTAACTATGGCTACACCTTC
TRBJ2-3	NA	TRBV5-1	NA	CASSLARPSTDTQYF	TGCGCCAGCAGCTTGGCCCGCCCTAGCACAGATACGCAGTATTTT
TRBJ1-2	NA	TRBV18	few	CASSPAGATLYGYTF	TGTGCCAGCTCACCGGCAGGGGCTACACTCTATGGCTACACCTTC
TRBJ2-7	NA	TRBV9	NA	CASSVDGGGYEQYF	TGTGCCAGCAGCGTAGACGGGGGTGGCTACGAGCAGTACTTC
TRBJ2-1	TRBD2	TRBV24-1	NA	CATSDAFGGGTLANEQFF	TGTGCCACCAGTGATGCCTTCGGGGGGGGAACACTCGCCAATGAGCAGTTCTTC
TRBJ2-2	NA	TRBV5-1	NA	CASSRTGTGNTGELFF	TGCGCCAGCAGTAGGACCGGGACGGGGAACACCGGGGAGCTGTTTTTT
TRBJ1-3	TRBD1	TRBV5-1	NA	CASSSTGDAGNTIYF	TGCGCCAGCAGCTCAACAGGGGATGCTGGAAACACCATATATTTT
TRBJ2-1	NA	TRBV21-1	NA	CASSKGSGGTPRTYNEQFF	TGTGCCAGCAGCAAAGGTAGCGGGGGTACTCCGAGAACCTACAATGAGCAGTTCTTC
TRBJ1-3	NA	TRBV11-2	NA	CASGTNLAASSGNTIYF	TGTGCCAGCGGGACGAACCTCGCGGCATCTTCTGGAAACACCATATATTTT
TRBJ2-3	NA	TRBV11-2	NA	CASSSGTGTFSTDTQYF	TGTGCCAGCAGCTCCGGTACTGGGACATTCTCCACAGATACGCAGTATTTT
TRBJ2-5	NA	TRBV9	NA	CASSVDGGETQYF	TGTGCCAGCAGCGTAGACGGCGGGGAGACCCAGTACTTC
TRBJ2-6	NA	TRBV27	once	CASSLSSVLWSGANVLTF	TGTGCCAGCAGTTTATCCAGTGTTCTTTGGTCTGGGGCCAACGTCCTGACTTTC
TRBJ1-6	NA	TRBV5-1	NA	CASSPGTGAKYSPLHF	TGCGCCAGCAGCCCGGGGACGGGAGCAAAATATTCACCCCTCCACTTT
TRBJ1-6	NA	TRBV5-1	NA	CASSATSLPDSPLHF	TGCGCCAGCAGCGCCACGTCACTTCCCGATTCACCCCTCCACTTT
TRBJ2-7	TRBD2	TRBV27	many	CASSEAGGTSEQYF	TGTGCCAGCAGCGAAGCGGGGGGGACGTCTGAGCAGTACTTC
TRBJ1-1	TRBD1	TRBV19	NA	CASSINRDRANTEAFF	TGTGCCAGTAGTATAAACCGGGACAGGGCAAACACTGAAGCTTTCTTT
TRBJ1-4	NA	TRBV28	NA	CASSLGLSVGGANEKLFF	TGTGCCAGCAGTTTAGGGTTGTCGGTTGGGGGCGCGAATGAAAAACTGTTTTTT
TRBJ1-1	NA	TRBV25-1	NA	CASRASWGPIDEAFF	TGTGCCAGCAGGGCCTCATGGGGACCAATTGATGAAGCTTTCTTT
TRBJ2-1	TRBD1	TRBV5-1	NA	CASSFGDRGVNEQFF	TGCGCCAGCAGCTTCGGGGACAGAGGGGTCAATGAGCAGTTCTTC
TRBJ2-1	TRBD2	TRBV3-1/TRBV3-2	NA	CASRSGGQVNEQFF	TGTGCCAGCAGATCGGGGGGGCAGGTCAATGAGCAGTTCTTC
TRBJ2-2	TRBD2	TRBV5-4	NA	CASSLAGLASTGELFF	TGTGCCAGCAGCTTGGCGGGACTAGCGAGTACCGGGGAGCTGTTTTTT
TRBJ1-4	NA	TRBV5-1	NA	CASSPDRPPNEKLFF	TGCGCCAGCAGCCCCGACAGGCCACCAAACGAAAAACTGTTTTTT
TRBJ2-3	NA	TRBV5-1	NA	CASSKGQSTDTQYF	TGCGCCAGCAGCAAAGGACAAAGCACAGATACGCAGTATTTT